A selection of T cell receptor beta chains follows, all from one sample in a study of blood T cell repertoires in COVID-19. TCRdb's table, derived via immunoSEQ multiplex PCR, lists solely in-frame clones and lacks some. Of roughly 57,000 clones in the sample, about three quarters were seen once. The sequencing sample was made of peripheral blood. The receptors come from a man aged 25 to 40 with COVID-19, enrolled during active disease. CDR3s include the opening cysteine and the closing phenylalanine or tryptophan. A D gene is named only where the DNA matches it firmly. Rows give clone size only sometimes, using once, few, many, or a class for an expanded clone.

v_gene: TRBV2
j_gene: TRBJ1-1
d_gene: .
len: 15
abundance: few
CDR3nt: TGTGCCAGCAGTGAATCAGGGGAGGGCGACACTGAAGCTTTCTTT
CDR3aa: CASSESGEGDTEAFF

v_gene: TRBV19
j_gene: TRBJ2-7
d_gene: TRBD2
len: 14
abundance: .
CDR3nt: TGTGCCAGTAGAAGGGGAGGGTCCTCCTACGAGCAGTACTTC
CDR3aa: CASRRGGSSYEQYF

v_gene: TRBV6-5
j_gene: TRBJ2-1
d_gene: TRBD2
len: 13
abundance: .
CDR3nt: TGTGCCAGCAGGGGGGGACTAGCGGGTGAGCAGTTCTTC
CDR3aa: CASRGGLAGEQFF

v_gene: TRBV10-3
j_gene: TRBJ1-6
d_gene: TRBD1
len: 15
abundance: once
CDR3nt: TGTGCCATCAGCCAGTCGACAGGGTACGACTCACCCCTCCACTTT
CDR3aa: CAISQSTGYDSPLHF

v_gene: TRBV25-1
j_gene: TRBJ1-1
d_gene: .
len: 12
abundance: once
CDR3nt: TGTGCCAGCAAAGCGACGAACACTGAAGCTTTCTTT
CDR3aa: CASKATNTEAFF

v_gene: TRBV3-1/TRBV3-2
j_gene: TRBJ1-2
d_gene: TRBD1
len: 15
abundance: .
CDR3nt: TGTGCCAGCAGCCCCCCCGGGACAGGGGGTGGTGGCTACACCTTC
CDR3aa: CASSPPGTGGGGYTF

v_gene: TRBV19
j_gene: TRBJ2-7
d_gene: .
len: 14
abundance: .
CDR3nt: TGTGCCAGTAGTGAACGGGCAGAGGGCTACGAGCAGTACTTC
CDR3aa: CASSERAEGYEQYF

v_gene: TRBV5-1
j_gene: TRBJ2-7
d_gene: TRBD2
len: 16
abundance: .
CDR3nt: TGCGCCAGCAGCTTACTCGGGACTAGCTTTTCGGGAGAGCAGTACTTC
CDR3aa: CASSLLGTSFSGEQYF

v_gene: TRBV28
j_gene: TRBJ2-3
d_gene: TRBD2
len: 17
abundance: .
CDR3nt: TGTGCCAGCAGTTTATTGGTAGCGGGGGGCACAACAGATACGCAGTATTTT
CDR3aa: CASSLLVAGGTTDTQYF

v_gene: TRBV29-1
j_gene: TRBJ1-1
d_gene: TRBD1
len: 14
abundance: .
CDR3nt: TGCAGCACCTCCCTACAGGGGATGAACACTGAAGCTTTCTTT
CDR3aa: CSTSLQGMNTEAFF

v_gene: TRBV6-6
j_gene: TRBJ2-7
d_gene: .
len: 15
abundance: .
CDR3nt: TGTGCCAGCAGTTACGTGGCGGGGACCCCCTACGAGCAGTACTTC
CDR3aa: CASSYVAGTPYEQYF

v_gene: TRBV6-5
j_gene: TRBJ1-2
d_gene: .
len: 14
abundance: .
CDR3nt: TGTGCCAGCAGTCCGACCAGGGTTAACTATGGCTACACCTTC
CDR3aa: CASSPTRVNYGYTF

v_gene: TRBV11-3
j_gene: TRBJ2-3
d_gene: .
len: 12
abundance: .
CDR3nt: TGTGCCAGCAGCGACATTACAGATACGCAGTATTTT
CDR3aa: CASSDITDTQYF

v_gene: TRBV4-2
j_gene: TRBJ1-2
d_gene: .
len: 16
abundance: .
CDR3nt: TGTGCCAGCAGCCGGGGAGGGCGGGAGGCTAACTATGGCTACACCTTC
CDR3aa: CASSRGGREANYGYTF

v_gene: TRBV19
j_gene: TRBJ2-6
d_gene: .
len: 16
abundance: .
CDR3nt: TGTGCCAGTAGTATGTTACAGGGATTTGGGGCCAACGTCCTGACTTTC
CDR3aa: CASSMLQGFGANVLTF

v_gene: TRBV2
j_gene: TRBJ2-3
d_gene: .
len: 15
abundance: .
CDR3nt: TGTGCCAGCAACCGGGGGGCCAGTTTTGGAGATACGCAGTATTTT
CDR3aa: CASNRGASFGDTQYF

v_gene: TRBV19
j_gene: TRBJ1-4
d_gene: TRBD1
len: 15
abundance: few
CDR3nt: TGTGCCAGTAGGCCAGCGACAGGGTTGGGGGAAAAACTGTTTTTT
CDR3aa: CASRPATGLGEKLFF

v_gene: TRBV5-6
j_gene: TRBJ2-3
d_gene: TRBD2
len: 15
abundance: .
CDR3nt: TGTGCCAGCAGCGTACCGGGACTAGCGTCAGATACGCAGTATTTT
CDR3aa: CASSVPGLASDTQYF

v_gene: TRBV5-1
j_gene: TRBJ2-3
d_gene: .
len: 13
abundance: few
CDR3nt: TGCGCCAGCAGCTTTACATATTCAGATACGCAGTATTTT
CDR3aa: CASSFTYSDTQYF

v_gene: TRBV28
j_gene: TRBJ1-6
d_gene: .
len: 16
abundance: .
CDR3nt: TGTGCCAGCAGCCGGGACTTTAGCTCCTATAATTCACCCCTCCACTTT
CDR3aa: CASSRDFSSYNSPLHF

v_gene: TRBV6-5
j_gene: TRBJ1-5
d_gene: .
len: 14
abundance: few
CDR3nt: TGTGCCAGCAGGAAGGGAGGGAACAATCAGCCCCAGCATTTT
CDR3aa: CASRKGGNNQPQHF

v_gene: TRBV6-5
j_gene: TRBJ2-7
d_gene: TRBD2
len: 15
abundance: .
CDR3nt: TGTGCCAGCAGATCCGGGACTAGCCGATCCTACGAGCAGTACTTC
CDR3aa: CASRSGTSRSYEQYF

v_gene: TRBV9
j_gene: TRBJ2-2
d_gene: .
len: 17
abundance: .
CDR3nt: TGTGCCAGCAACTCGAGGGGGGGTGTTTTTGACACCGGGGAGCTGTTTTTT
CDR3aa: CASNSRGGVFDTGELFF

v_gene: TRBV27
j_gene: TRBJ2-7
d_gene: .
len: 14
abundance: .
CDR3nt: TGTGCCAGCAGTCTAGGGACATCCCCGGGCGAGCAGTACTTC
CDR3aa: CASSLGTSPGEQYF

v_gene: TRBV7-9
j_gene: TRBJ2-2
d_gene: .
len: 16
abundance: .
CDR3nt: TGTGCCAGCAGTTTAGGGTACGGTACGAACACCGGGGAGCTGTTTTTT
CDR3aa: CASSLGYGTNTGELFF